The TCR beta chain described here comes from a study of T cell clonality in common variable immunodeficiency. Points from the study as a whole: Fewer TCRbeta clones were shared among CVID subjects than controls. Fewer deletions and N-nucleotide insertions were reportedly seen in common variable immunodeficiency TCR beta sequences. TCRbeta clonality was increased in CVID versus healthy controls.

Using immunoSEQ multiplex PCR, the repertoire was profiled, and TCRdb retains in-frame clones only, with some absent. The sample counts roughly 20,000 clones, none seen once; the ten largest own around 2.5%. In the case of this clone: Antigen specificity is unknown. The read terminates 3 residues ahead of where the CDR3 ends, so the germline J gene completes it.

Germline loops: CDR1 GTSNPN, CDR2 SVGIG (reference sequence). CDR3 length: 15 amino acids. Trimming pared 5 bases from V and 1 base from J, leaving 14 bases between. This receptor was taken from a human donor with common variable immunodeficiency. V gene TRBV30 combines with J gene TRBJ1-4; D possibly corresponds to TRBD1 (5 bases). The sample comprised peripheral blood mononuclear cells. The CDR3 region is CAWPAQGITNEKLFF. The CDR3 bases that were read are TGTGCCTGGCCAGCTCAGGGTATAACTAATGAAAAA.